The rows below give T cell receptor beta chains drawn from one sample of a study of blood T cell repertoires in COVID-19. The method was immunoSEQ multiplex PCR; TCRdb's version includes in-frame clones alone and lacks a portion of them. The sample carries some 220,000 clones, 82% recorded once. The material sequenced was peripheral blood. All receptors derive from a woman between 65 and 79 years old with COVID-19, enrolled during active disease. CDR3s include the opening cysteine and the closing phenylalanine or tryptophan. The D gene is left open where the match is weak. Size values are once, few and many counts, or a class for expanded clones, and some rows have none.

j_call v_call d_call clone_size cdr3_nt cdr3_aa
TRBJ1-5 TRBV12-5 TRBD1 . TGTGCTAGTGGAACAGGGGGCCATCAGCCCCAGCATTTT CASGTGGHQPQHF
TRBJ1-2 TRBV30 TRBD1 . TGTGCCTGGAGGGAACTAAGACCGGGACAGGGGATACGGAACTATGGCTACACCTTC CAWRELRPGQGIRNYGYTF
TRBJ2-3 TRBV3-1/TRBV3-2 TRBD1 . TGTGCCAGCAGCCAAGAAGGGACAGGGGGCTTTGCAGATACGCAGTATTTT CASSQEGTGGFADTQYF
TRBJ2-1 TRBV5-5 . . TGTGCCAGCAGCTTGCAGGGGAGCCCATACAATGAGCAGTTCTTC CASSLQGSPYNEQFF
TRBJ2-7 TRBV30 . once TGTGCCTGGAGTGCGGACATCTTCTACGAGCAGTACTTC CAWSADIFYEQYF
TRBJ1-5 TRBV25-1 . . TGTGCCAGCAGTGACTTGGGGGGTAGGCGGCCCGGGCCCCAGCATTTT CASSDLGGRRPGPQHF
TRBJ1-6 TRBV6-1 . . TGTGCCAGCAGTGAAGCTCGGGTTTTGTATTCACCCCTCCACTTT CASSEARVLYSPLHF
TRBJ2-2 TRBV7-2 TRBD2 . TGTGCCAGCAGCTTATTTGCGGGAGGGAACACCGGGGAGCTGTTTTTT CASSLFAGGNTGELFF
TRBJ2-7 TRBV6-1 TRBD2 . TGTGCCAGCAGTGAAGCGCCCAAAGCGGGAGGCCCCTACGAGCAGTACTTC CASSEAPKAGGPYEQYF
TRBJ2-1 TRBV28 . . TGTGCCAGCAGTTTAACGGGTGAGCAGTTCTTC CASSLTGEQFF
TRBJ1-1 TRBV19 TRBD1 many TGTGCCAGTAGTACCCTCGACAGGGCGAACACTGAAGCTTTCTTT CASSTLDRANTEAFF
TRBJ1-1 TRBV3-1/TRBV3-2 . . TGTGCCAGCAGCACAGCTTCTTTAAAAGCTTTCTTT CASSTASLKAFF
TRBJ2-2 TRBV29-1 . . TGCAGCGTTGACCGGGGGAACACCGGGGAGCTGTTTTTT CSVDRGNTGELFF
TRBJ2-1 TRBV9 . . TGTGCCAGCAGCCCCCGGGGGATCGACACTAATGAGCAGTTCTTC CASSPRGIDTNEQFF
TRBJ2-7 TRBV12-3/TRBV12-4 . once TGTGCCAGCAGCTACTCGGGGGAGCAGTACTTC CASSYSGEQYF
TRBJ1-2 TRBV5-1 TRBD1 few TGCGCCAGCAGCTTGGGGGGGACAGCCAACTATGGCTACACCTTC CASSLGGTANYGYTF
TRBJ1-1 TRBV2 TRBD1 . TGTGCCAGCAGTGGACAGGGTCCTGAAGCTTTCTTT CASSGQGPEAFF
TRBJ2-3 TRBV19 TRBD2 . TGTGCCAGTAAACTAGCGGGAGTAGATACGCAGTATTTT CASKLAGVDTQYF
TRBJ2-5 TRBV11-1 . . TGTGCCAGCAGCTTGGGGGGAGACAAGGTGACCCAGTACTTC CASSLGGDKVTQYF
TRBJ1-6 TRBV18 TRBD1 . TGTGCCAGCTCACCTTGGACAGGGAGGGAGAATTCACCCCTCCACTTT CASSPWTGRENSPLHF
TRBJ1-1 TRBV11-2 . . TGTGCCAGCAGCCGACAGGCGCCGAACACTGAAGCTTTCTTT CASSRQAPNTEAFF
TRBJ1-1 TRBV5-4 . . TGTGCCAGCAGCTTGTCGAGGAACACTGAAGCTTTCTTT CASSLSRNTEAFF
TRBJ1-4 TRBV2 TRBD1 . TGTGCCAGCAGGGAGACGACAGGGAACGCAAGGGAAAAACTGTTTTTT CASRETTGNAREKLFF
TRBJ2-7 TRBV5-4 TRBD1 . TGTGCCAGCAGTCGTTACGGGACAGCTTACGAGCAGTACTTC CASSRYGTAYEQYF
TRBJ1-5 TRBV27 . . TGTGCCAGCAGTTCTCAGGGGTTGGGCAATCAGCCCCAGCATTTT CASSSQGLGNQPQHF
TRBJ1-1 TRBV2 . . TGTGCCAGCAGTAAAGAGCGGGCGCCCATGAACACTGAAGCTTTCTTT CASSKERAPMNTEAFF